In this sample, the clone carrying this TCR beta chain turned up many times. Antigen specificity is unknown. These data originate in a study of T cells in Graves' hyperthyroidism and ophthalmopathy. Amplified TCR beta CDR3 regions derived from RNA transcripts. A first-round RT-PCR of the TCR CDR3 used the HTBI primer set. One entry per CDR3 protein, called by TCRdb with MiXCR from the multiplex PCR reads. The sample lists fewer than 650,000 distinct CDR3 sequences; 46% were seen once. Not enrolled were patients with uncontrolled infection, other autoimmune disease, pregnancy or lactation. Points from the study as a whole: Separating ophthalmopathy from stable hyperthyroidism was achieved by a 13 V-J model.

The V and J ends lost 1 base and 2 bases respectively, with 15 bases between them. From germline, CDR1 is PRHDT and CDR2 FYEKMQ (reference sequence). The CDR3 has 17 amino acids. V is TRBV13 and J is TRBJ1-5; no clear D. This TCR was sampled from an adult woman with Graves' disease, either hyperthyroidism or ophthalmopathy (not recorded which). The specimen sequenced was peripheral blood or thyroid tissue (not recorded which). CDR3 in amino acids: CASSLAGPSAGNQPQHF. In DNA form, the CDR3 reads TGTGCCAGCAGCTTAGCAGGCCCCTCGGCGGGCAATCAGCCCCAGCATTTT.